The rows below give T cell receptor beta chains drawn from one sample of a study of blood T cell repertoires in COVID-19. Using immunoSEQ multiplex PCR, the repertoire was profiled, and TCRdb retains in-frame clones only, with some absent. The table includes about 76,000 clones, around 82% detected once. Material for sequencing was peripheral blood. The receptors stem from a human donor in a cohort sampled during active COVID-19. Each CDR3 is given without its conserved first and last residue.

TRBJ1-2	TRBV6-1	ASSERQGTYGYT
TRBJ2-2	TRBV5-1	ASSNRQGNTGELF
TRBJ2-7	TRBV13	ASSLVTSFPYEQY
TRBJ2-1	TRBV3-1/TRBV3-2	ASSSSIDTSYNEQF
TRBJ2-7	TRBV29-1	SVARGRVGEDEQY
TRBJ1-1	TRBV12-3/TRBV12-4	ASSTNGNTEAF
TRBJ2-2	TRBV28	ASSLGGSFAGELF
TRBJ2-5	TRBV18	ASSVLSQETQY
TRBJ1-1	TRBV19	ASSTATGQWLTF
TRBJ2-7	TRBV27	ASSLRRDRGSYEQY
TRBJ1-6	TRBV27	ASRETTGVGSPLH
TRBJ2-7	TRBV6-1	ASSDAGALRDEQY
TRBJ2-7	TRBV7-2	ASSLKAGQAYEQY
TRBJ1-5	TRBV28	ASSLYRGAGQPQH
TRBJ2-1	TRBV7-2	ASSLVSSGSLSYNEQF
TRBJ2-7	TRBV28	ASRPDRPEQY
TRBJ1-2	TRBV20-1	SSRVGYGYT
TRBJ1-2	TRBV7-2	ASREGNSNYGYT
TRBJ2-1	TRBV6-4	ASPPGLPWNEQF
TRBJ2-7	TRBV4-1	ASSQVTSGEQY
TRBJ2-5	TRBV27	ASSSLGDQETQY
TRBJ2-5	TRBV12-3/TRBV12-4	ASSLESWETQY
TRBJ1-6	TRBV7-8	ASSLPGQGAGSPLH
TRBJ2-7	TRBV27	ASSSPGLSFYEQY
TRBJ1-2	TRBV6-1	ASSESQGPYNGYT
TRBJ1-1	TRBV5-1	ASTGQGGNTEAF
TRBJ1-2	TRBV1	TSSQDNPGTGPNYGYT
TRBJ2-3	TRBV4-3	ASSQEAGALRADTQY
TRBJ1-5	TRBV25-1	ASSGGLNQPQH
TRBJ1-1	TRBV6-2/TRBV6-3	ASSSGTAGAEAF